The source of this T cell receptor beta chain is a study of naive and memory T cell subsets. The study, taken as a whole, reports: Possibly reflecting memory cells re-expressing CD45RA, a few larger clonotypes occurred in naive repertoires, especially CD8. Clonotypes here are unpaired alpha or beta chain sequences.

Notes on this clonotype: Its antigen is not identified.

The beta constant-region primer was an equimolar mix of two oligonucleotides covering TRBC1 and TRBC2. The ligated cDNA underwent four PCR rounds using SP2 and nested alpha and beta constant-region primers. TCRdb reprocessed the UMI-ligation and nested PCR reads via MiXCR and lists one record per CDR3 protein. The top ten hold around 0.63% of the sample, which has under 150,000 distinct CDR3 sequences, approximately 18% seen once. The origin of this receptor is a human donor in good health. Sequencing used naive CD8+ T cells from blood.

In DNA form, the CDR3 reads TGTGCCAGCAGTCCCGGGACTAGCGGGTTTGAGCAGTTCTTC. Its protein is CASSPGTSGFEQFF. The genes are TRBV25-1 and TRBJ2-1, with 12 bases aligning to TRBD2. V shed 5 bases, J shed 9 bases, and the junction held 5 bases outside the gene matches. The germline gives CDR1 MGHDK, CDR2 SYGVNS. The CDR3 spans 14 residues.